This is a list of T cell receptor beta chains from one sample in a study of T-cell reconstitution after alpha-beta-depleted transplantation in children. TCRdb recomputed calls from the PCR reads with MiXCR, one row per CDR3 protein. The sample lists 300,000 or so distinct CDR3 sequences, around 9.6% occurring once. This sample comprised PBMCs from the stem cell graft donor, obtained from the stem cell graft. The source of these receptors is a human donor who donated a stem cell graft to a child with SCID. Both conserved end residues are part of each CDR3.

v_gene | CDR3aa
TRBV29-1 | CSVRGLNTEAFF
TRBV5-1 | CASSPTGTGEKTQYF
TRBV2 | CASSGAAGELFF
TRBV3-1 | CASSGPRQGRAKNIQYF
TRBV7-9 | CASSLTSGIYNEQFF
TRBV15 | CATSSREDGELFF
TRBV7-2 | CASSRTGRTGELFF
TRBV5-1 | CASPPSFGGWWNEQFF
TRBV5-8 | CASTLRRTYNEQFF
TRBV4-1 | CASSTLQGSETQYF
TRBV29-1 | CSVPKTGWGDEQYF
TRBV7-2 | CASSLGWTGLQETQYF
TRBV6-2/TRBV6-3 | CASTREGGRLDTQYF
TRBV5-1 | CASSGPKPGQGPLVGANVLTF
TRBV5-4 | CASSSPTGGANYGYTF